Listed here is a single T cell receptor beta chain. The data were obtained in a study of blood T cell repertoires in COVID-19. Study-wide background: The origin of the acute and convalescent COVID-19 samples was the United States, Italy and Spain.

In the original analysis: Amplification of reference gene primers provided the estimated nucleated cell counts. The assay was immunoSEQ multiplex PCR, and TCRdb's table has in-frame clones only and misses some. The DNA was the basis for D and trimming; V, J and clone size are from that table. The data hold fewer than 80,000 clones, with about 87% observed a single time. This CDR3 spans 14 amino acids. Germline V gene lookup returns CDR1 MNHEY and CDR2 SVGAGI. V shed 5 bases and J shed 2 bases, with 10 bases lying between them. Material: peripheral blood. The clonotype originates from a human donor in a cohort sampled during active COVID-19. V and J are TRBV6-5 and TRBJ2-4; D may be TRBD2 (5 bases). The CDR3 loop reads CASSPGVTKNIQYF. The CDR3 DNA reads TGTGCCAGCAGTCCCGGGGTGACCAAAAACATTCAGTACTTC.